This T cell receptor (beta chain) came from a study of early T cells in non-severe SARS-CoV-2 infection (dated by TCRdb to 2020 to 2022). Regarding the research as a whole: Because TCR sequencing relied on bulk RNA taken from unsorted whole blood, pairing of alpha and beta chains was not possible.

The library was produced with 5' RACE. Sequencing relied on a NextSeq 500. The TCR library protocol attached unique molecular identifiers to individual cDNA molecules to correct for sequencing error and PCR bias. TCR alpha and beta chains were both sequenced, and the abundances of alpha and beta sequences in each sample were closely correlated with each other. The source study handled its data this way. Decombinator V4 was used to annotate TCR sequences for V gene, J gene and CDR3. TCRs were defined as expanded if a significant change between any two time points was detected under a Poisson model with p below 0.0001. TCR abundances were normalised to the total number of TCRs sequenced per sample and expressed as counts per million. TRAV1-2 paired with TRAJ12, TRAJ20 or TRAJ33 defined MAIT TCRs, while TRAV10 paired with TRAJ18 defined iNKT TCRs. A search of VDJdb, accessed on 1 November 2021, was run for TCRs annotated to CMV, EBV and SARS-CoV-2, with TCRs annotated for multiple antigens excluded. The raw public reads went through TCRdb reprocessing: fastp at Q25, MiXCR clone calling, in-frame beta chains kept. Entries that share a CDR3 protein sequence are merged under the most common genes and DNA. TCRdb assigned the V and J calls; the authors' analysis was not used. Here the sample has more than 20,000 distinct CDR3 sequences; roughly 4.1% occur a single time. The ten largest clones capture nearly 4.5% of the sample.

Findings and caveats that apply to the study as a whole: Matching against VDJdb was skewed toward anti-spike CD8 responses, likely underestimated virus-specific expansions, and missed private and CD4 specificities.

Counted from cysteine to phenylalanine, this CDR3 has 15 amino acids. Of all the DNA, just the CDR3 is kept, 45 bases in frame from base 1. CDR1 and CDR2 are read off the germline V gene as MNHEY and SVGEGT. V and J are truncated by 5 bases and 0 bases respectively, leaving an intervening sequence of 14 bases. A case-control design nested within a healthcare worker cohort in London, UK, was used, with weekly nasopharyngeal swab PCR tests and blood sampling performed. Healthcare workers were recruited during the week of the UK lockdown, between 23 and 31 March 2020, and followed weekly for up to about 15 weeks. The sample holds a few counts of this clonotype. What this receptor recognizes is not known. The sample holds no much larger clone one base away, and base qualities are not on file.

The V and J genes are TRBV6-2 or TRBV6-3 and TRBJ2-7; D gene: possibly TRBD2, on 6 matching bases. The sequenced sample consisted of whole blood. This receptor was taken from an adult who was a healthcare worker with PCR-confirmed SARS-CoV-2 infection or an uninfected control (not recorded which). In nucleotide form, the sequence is TGTGCCAGCAGTACCGGGACTTTTGCCTCCTACGAGCAGTACTTC. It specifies CASSTGTFASYEQYF.